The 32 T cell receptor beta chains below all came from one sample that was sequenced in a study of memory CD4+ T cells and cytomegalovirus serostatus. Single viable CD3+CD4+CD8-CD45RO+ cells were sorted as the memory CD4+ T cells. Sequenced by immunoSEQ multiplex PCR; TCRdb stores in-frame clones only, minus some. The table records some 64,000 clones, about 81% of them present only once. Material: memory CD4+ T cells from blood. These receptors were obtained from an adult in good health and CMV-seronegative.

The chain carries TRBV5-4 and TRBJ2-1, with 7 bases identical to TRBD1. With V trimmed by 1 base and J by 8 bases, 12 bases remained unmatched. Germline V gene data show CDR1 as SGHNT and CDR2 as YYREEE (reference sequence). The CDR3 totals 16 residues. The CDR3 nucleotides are TGTGCCAGCAGCTTGAAAGAAGGGGGCGCCGGCGATGAGCAGTTCTTC. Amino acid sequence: CASSLKEGGAGDEQFF. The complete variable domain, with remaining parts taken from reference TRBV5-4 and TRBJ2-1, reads ETGVTQSPTHLIKTRGQQVTLRCSSQSGHNTVSWYQQALGQGPQFIFQYYREEENGRGNFPPRFSGLQFPNYSSELNVNALELDDSALYLCASSLKEGGAGDEQFFGPGTRLTVL.

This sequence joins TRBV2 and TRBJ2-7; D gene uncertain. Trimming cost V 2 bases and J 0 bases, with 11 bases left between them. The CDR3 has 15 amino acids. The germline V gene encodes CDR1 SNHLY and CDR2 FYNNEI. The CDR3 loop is CASSENSRRSYEQYF. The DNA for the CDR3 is TGTGCCAGCAGTGAAAATAGCAGGCGCTCCTACGAGCAGTACTTC.

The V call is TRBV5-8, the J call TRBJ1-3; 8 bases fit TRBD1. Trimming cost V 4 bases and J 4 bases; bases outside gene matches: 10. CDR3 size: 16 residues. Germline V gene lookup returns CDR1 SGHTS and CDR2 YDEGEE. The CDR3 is CASSRNLRGLGNTIYF. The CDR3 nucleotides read TGTGCCAGCAGCCGTAACCTCAGGGGGCTCGGAAACACCATATATTTT.

Here the CDR3 DNA reads TGTGCCAGTAGTGACCGACGGGCCAATGGCTACACCTTC. Translation: CASSDRRANGYTF. The chain couples TRBV19 to TRBJ1-2; D is unresolved. CDR3 length: 13 amino acids. Trimming took 5 bases from V and 6 from J, leaving 13 bases between them. Germline assignment: CDR1 LNHDA and CDR2 SQIVND (reference sequence). Drawing the rest from reference TRBV19 and TRBJ1-2, the complete variable domain is DGGITQSPKYLFRKEGQNVTLSCEQNLNHDAMYWYRQDPGQGLRLIYYSQIVNDFQKGDIAEGYSVSREKKESFPLTVTSAQKNPTAFYLCASSDRRANGYTFGSGTRLTVV.

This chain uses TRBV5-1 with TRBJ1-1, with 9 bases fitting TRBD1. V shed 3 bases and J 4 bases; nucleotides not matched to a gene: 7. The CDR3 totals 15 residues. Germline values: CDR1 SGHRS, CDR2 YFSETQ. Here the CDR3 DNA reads TGCGCCAGCAGCTCAAGACAGGGGGGGAGCACTGAAGCTTTCTTT. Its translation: CASSSRQGGSTEAFF.

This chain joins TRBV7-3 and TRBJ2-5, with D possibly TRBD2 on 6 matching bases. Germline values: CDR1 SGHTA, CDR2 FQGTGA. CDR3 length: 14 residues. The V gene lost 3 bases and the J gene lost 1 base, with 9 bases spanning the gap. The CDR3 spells CASSFSGGQETQYF. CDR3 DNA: TGTGCCAGCAGCTTCTCCGGGGGCCAAGAGACCCAGTACTTC.

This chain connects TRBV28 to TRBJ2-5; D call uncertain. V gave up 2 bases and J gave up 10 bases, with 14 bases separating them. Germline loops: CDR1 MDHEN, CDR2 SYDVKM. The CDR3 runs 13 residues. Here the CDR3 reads CASSLPSPGDQYF. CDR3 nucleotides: TGTGCCAGCAGTTTACCCTCTCCGGGCGACCAGTACTTC.

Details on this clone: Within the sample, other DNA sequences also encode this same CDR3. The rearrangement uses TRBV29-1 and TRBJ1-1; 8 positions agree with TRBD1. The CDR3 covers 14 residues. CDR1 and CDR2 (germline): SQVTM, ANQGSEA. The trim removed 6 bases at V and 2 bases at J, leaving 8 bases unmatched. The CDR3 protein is CSVDSGTGNTEAFF. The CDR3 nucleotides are TGCAGCGTAGACTCCGGGACAGGTAACACTGAAGCTTTCTTT.

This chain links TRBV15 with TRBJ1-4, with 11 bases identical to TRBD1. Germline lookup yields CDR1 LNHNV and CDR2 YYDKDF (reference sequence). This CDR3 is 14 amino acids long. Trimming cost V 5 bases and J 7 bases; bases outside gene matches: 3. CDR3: CATSGGQGGEKLFF. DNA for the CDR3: TGTGCCACCAGCGGGGGACAGGGGGGTGAAAAACTGTTTTTT.

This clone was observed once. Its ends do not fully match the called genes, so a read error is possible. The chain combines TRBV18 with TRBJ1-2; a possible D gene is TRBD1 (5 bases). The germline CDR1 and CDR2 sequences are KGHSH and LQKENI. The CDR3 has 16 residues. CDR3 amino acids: CASSPQIDRSYGGYTF. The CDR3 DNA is TGTGCCAGCTCCCCACAGATCGACAGAAGCTATGGTGGCTACACCTTC.

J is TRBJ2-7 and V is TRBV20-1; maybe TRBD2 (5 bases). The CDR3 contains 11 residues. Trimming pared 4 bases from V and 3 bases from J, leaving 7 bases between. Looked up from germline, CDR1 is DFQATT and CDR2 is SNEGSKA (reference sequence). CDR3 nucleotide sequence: TGCAGTGCTAAACGGGACTACGAGCAGTACTTC. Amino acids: CSAKRDYEQYF.

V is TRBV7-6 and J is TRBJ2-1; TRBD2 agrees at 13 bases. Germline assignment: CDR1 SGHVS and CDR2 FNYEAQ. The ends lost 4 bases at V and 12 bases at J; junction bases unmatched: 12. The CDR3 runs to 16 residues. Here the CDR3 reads CASSSPGGLAGVGQFF. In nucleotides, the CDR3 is TGTGCCAGCAGCTCCCCCGGTGGACTAGCGGGAGTGGGGCAGTTCTTC.

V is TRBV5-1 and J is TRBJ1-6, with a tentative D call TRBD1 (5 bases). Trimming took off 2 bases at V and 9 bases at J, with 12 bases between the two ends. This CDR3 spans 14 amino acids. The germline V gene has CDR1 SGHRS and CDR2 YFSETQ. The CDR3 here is CASSFGQGISPLHF. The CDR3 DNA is TGCGCCAGCAGCTTTGGCCAGGGAATTTCACCCCTCCACTTT.

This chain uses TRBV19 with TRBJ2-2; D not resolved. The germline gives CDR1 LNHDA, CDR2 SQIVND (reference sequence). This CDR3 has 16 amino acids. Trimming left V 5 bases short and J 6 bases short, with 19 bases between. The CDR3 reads CASSLTGQVVAGELFF. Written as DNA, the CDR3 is TGTGCCAGTAGTTTGACGGGTCAGGTAGTCGCCGGGGAGCTGTTTTTT. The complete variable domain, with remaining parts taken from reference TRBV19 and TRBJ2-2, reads DGGITQSPKYLFRKEGQNVTLSCEQNLNHDAMYWYRQDPGQGLRLIYYSQIVNDFQKGDIAEGYSVSREKKESFPLTVTSAQKNPTAFYLCASSLTGQVVAGELFFGEGSRLTVL.

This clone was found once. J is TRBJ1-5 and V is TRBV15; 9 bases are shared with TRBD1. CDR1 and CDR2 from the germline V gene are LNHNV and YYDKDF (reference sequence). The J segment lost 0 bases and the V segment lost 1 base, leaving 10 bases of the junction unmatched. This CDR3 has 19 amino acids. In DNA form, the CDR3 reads TGTGCCACCAGCAGAGTACCGGGACAGGGCATTTATAGCAATCAGCCCCAGCATTTT. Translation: CATSRVPGQGIYSNQPQHF.

The CDR3 reads CAWTGLRNEKLFF. CDR3 DNA: TGTGCCTGGACGGGACTGAGAAATGAAAAACTGTTTTTT. This chain links TRBV30 with TRBJ1-4, with D possibly being TRBD1 (5 bases). The germline CDR1 and CDR2 sequences are GTSNPN and SVGIG (reference sequence). CDR3 length: 13 residues. The V and J ends lost 4 bases and 5 bases respectively, with 11 bases between them.

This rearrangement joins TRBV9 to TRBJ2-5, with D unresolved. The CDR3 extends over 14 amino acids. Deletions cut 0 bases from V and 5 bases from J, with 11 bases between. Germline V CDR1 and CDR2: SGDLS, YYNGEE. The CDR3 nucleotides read TGTGCCAGCAGCGTAGGGGGTGGGATGGAGACCCAGTACTTC. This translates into CASSVGGGMETQYF. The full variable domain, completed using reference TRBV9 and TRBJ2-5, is DSGVTQTPKHLITATGQRVTLRCSPRSGDLSVYWYQQSLDQGLQFLIQYYNGEERAKGNILERFSAQQFPDLHSELNLSSLELGDSALYFCASSVGGGMETQYFGPGTRLLVL.

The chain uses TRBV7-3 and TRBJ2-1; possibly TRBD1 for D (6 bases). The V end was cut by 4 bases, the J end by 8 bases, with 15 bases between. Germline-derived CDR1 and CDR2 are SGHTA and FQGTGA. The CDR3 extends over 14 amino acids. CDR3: CASSSAPDSHEQFF. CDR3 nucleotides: TGTGCCAGCAGCTCGGCCCCGGACAGCCATGAGCAGTTCTTC.

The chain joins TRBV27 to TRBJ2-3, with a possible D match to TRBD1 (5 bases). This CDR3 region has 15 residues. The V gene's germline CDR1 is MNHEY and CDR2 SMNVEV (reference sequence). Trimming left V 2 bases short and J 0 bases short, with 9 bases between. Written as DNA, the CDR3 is TGTGCCAGCAGTTTAAGGGGCACCAGCACAGATACGCAGTATTTT. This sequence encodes CASSLRGTSTDTQYF.

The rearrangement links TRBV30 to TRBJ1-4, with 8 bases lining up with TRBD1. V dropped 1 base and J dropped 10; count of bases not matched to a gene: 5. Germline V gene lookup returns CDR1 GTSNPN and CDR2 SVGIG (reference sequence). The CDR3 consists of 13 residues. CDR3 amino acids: CAWSAGTGGKLFF. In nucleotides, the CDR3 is TGTGCCTGGAGTGCTGGGACAGGAGGAAAACTGTTTTTT. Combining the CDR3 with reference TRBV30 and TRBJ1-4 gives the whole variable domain SQTIHQWPATLVQPVGSPLSLECTVEGTSNPNLYWYRQAAGRGLQLLFYSVGIGQISSEVPQNLSASRPQDRQFILSSKKLLLSDSGFYLCAWSAGTGGKLFFGSGTQLSVL.

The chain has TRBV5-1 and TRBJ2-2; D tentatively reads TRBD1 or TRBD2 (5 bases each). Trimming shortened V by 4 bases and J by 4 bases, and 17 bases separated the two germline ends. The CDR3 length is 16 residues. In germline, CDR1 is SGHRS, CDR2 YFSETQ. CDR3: CASSPGRPMGTGELFF. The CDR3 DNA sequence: TGCGCCAGCAGCCCGGGACGGCCTATGGGCACCGGGGAGCTGTTTTTT.

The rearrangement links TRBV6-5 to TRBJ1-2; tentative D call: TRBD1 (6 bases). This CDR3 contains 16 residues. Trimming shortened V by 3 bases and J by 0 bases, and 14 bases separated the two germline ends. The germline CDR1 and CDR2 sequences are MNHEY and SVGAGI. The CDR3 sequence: CASSYHGRGPNYGYTF. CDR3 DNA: TGTGCCAGCAGTTATCACGGCAGGGGCCCTAACTATGGCTACACCTTC.

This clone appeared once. This CDR3 is CASSDGQVPSTDTQYF. The CDR3 coding sequence is TGTGCCAGCAGTGACGGTCAGGTGCCTAGCACAGATACGCAGTATTTT. The chain carries TRBV2 and TRBJ2-3; D uncertain. The CDR3 extends over 16 amino acids. The V end was cut by 3 bases, the J end by 0 bases, with 13 bases between. CDR1 SNHLY and CDR2 FYNNEI come from the germline V gene. Full variable domain (rest looked up from reference TRBV2 and TRBJ2-3): EPEVTQTPSHQVTQMGQEVILRCVPISNHLYFYWYRQILGQKVEFLVSFYNNEISEKSEIFDDQFSVERPDGSNFTLKIRSTKLEDSAMYFCASSDGQVPSTDTQYFGPGTRLTVL.

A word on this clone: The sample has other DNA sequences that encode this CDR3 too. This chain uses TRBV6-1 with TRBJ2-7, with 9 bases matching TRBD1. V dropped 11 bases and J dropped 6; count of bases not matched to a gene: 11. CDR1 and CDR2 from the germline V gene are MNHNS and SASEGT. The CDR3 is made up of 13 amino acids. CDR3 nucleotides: TGTGCCGGCCGGGACAGGGAATATAGCGAGCAGTACTTC. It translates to CAGRDREYSEQYF.

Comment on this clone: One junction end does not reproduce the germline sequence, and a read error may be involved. The CDR3 loop reads CAWSVSPDRVWNF. The CDR3 DNA follows: TGTGCCTGGAGTGTGAGCCCCGACAGGGTGTGGAACTTC. This chain uses TRBV30 with TRBJ2-4, with 7 nucleotides matching TRBD1. From germline, CDR1 is GTSNPN and CDR2 SVGIG (reference sequence). This CDR3 is built from 13 residues.

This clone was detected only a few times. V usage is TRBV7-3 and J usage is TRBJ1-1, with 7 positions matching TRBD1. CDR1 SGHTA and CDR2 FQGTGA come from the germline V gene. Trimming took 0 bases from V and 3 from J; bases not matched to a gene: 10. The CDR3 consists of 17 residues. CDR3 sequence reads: CASSLTGARGKDTEAFF. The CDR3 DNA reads TGTGCCAGCAGCTTAACAGGGGCCAGGGGGAAGGACACTGAAGCTTTCTTT.

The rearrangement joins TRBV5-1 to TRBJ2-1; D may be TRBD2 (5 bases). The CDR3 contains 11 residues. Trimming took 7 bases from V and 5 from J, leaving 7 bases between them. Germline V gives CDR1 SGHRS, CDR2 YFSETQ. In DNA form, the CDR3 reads TGCGCCAGCGAGAGGGACAATGAGCAGTTCTTC. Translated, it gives CASERDNEQFF. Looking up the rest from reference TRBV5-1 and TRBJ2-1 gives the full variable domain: KAGVTQTPRYLIKTRGQQVTLSCSPISGHRSVSWYQQTPGQGLQFLFEYFSETQRNKGNFPGRFSGRQFSNSRSEMNVSTLELGDSALYLCASERDNEQFFGPGTRLTVL.

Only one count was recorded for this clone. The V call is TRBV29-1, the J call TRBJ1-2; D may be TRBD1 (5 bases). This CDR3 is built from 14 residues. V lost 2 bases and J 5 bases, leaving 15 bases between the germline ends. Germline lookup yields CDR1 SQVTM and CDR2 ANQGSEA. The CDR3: CSVENFPGRYGYTF. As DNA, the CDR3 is TGCAGCGTTGAAAACTTTCCAGGGCGATATGGCTACACCTTC.

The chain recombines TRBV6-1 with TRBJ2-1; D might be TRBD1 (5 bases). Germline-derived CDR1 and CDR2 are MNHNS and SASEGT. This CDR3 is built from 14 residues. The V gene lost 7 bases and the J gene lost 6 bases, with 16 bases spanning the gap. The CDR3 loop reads CASTWAVTGNEQFF. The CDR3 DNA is TGTGCCAGCACGTGGGCCGTCACAGGCAATGAGCAGTTCTTC.

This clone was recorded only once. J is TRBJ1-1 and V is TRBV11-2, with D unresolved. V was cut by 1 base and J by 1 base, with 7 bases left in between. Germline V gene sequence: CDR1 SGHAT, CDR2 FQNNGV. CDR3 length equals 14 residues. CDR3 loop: CASSLATWNTEAFF. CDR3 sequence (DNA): TGTGCCAGCAGCTTAGCCACCTGGAACACTGAAGCTTTCTTT. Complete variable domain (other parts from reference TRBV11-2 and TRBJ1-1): EAGVAQSPRYKIIEKRQSVAFWCNPISGHATLYWYQQILGQGPKLLIQFQNNGVVDDSQLPKDRFSAERLKGVDSTLKIQPAKLEDSAVYLCASSLATWNTEAFFGQGTRLTVV.

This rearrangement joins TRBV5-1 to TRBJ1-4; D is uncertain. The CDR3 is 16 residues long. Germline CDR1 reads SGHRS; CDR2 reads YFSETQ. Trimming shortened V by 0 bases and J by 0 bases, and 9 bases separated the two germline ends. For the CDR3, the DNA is TGCGCCAGCAGCTTGGAGTTTAGGGCAACTAATGAAAAACTGTTTTTT. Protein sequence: CASSLEFRATNEKLFF.

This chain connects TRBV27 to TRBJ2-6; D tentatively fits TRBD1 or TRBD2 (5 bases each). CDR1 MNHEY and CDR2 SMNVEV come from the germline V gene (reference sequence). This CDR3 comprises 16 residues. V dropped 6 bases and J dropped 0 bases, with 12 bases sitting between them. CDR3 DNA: TGTGCCAGCAGGGGGCGAGGGCGCTCTGGGGCCAACGTCCTGACTTTC. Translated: CASRGRGRSGANVLTF.